The T cell receptor (beta chain) described here comes from a study of cytomegalovirus exposure and HLA in healthy donors. The CDR3 is 14 amino acids. Germline loops: CDR1 MNHEY, CDR2 SMNVEV (reference sequence). V shed 5 bases and J shed 0 bases, with 11 bases lying between them. Profiling relied on immunoSEQ multiplex PCR, and the TCRdb table lists in-frame clones only, not all of them. Of roughly 300,000 clones listed, 88% are singletons. This sequence joins TRBV27 and TRBJ2-7; no reliable D call. The source of this sequence is a woman under 30 in good health and CMV-seronegative. Material for sequencing was PBMCs. DNA for the CDR3: TGTGCCAGCAGTCCCCCTTCCCGCTCCTACGAGCAGTACTTC. This codes for CASSPPSRSYEQYF.